The 19 T cell receptor beta chains in this list originate from one sample, sequenced in a study of blood T cell repertoires in COVID-19. Only in-frame clones appear in the TCRdb table, and some are missing; sequencing was by immunoSEQ multiplex PCR. The sample has tens of thousands of clones, approximately 90% seen once; the top ten hold less than 15%. The sample was peripheral blood. The receptors shown here come from a man between 65 and 85 years old with active or convalescent COVID-19.

This sequence joins TRBV7-9 and TRBJ1-1, with D unresolved. CDR1 SEHNR and CDR2 FQNEAQ come from the germline V gene (reference sequence). CDR3 length: 10 amino acids. Trimming left V 8 bases short and J 7 bases short, with 8 bases between. This CDR3 reads CASGEIEAFF. CDR3 bases: TGTGCCAGCGGGGAGATTGAAGCTTTCTTT. The full variable domain, completed using reference TRBV7-9 and TRBJ1-1, is DTGVSQNPRHKITKRGQNVTFRCDPISEHNRLYWYRQTLGQGPEFLTYFQNEAQLEKSRLLSDRFSAERPKGSFSTLEIQRTEQGDSAMYLCASGEIEAFFGQGTRLTVV.

V gene TRBV6-6 combines with J gene TRBJ1-2; a weak D match, TRBD1 (5 bases). CDR3 size: 15 residues. Germline lookup yields CDR1 MNHNY and CDR2 SVGAGI (reference sequence). The ends were cut back, 2 bases at V and 1 base at J, with 11 bases in the middle. The CDR3 nucleotides read TGTGCCAGCAGTTACGCCCAGGGAAGTAACTATGGCTACACCTTC. It translates to CASSYAQGSNYGYTF.

CDR3 region: CASSFPRTGEETQYF. In nucleotides, the CDR3 is TGTGCCAGCAGCTTCCCCCGGACAGGAGAAGAGACCCAGTACTTC. The chain is built from TRBV11-1 and TRBJ2-5; 7 bases match TRBD1. The V and J ends lost 3 bases and 3 bases, in that order; junction bases with no gene match: 7. Germline lookup yields CDR1 SGHAT and CDR2 FQDESV (reference sequence). CDR3 length: 15 residues.

The chain uses TRBV28 and TRBJ1-1; TRBD1 agrees at 10 bases. Trimming took 6 bases from V and 4 from J; bases not matched to a gene: 14. The germline CDR1 and CDR2 sequences are MDHEN and SYDVKM. The length of the CDR3 is 17 residues. The CDR3 DNA reads as TGTGCCAGCAGCCCCGGGGGAAGGGGACAGGGGAGCACTGAAGCTTTCTTT. Amino acid sequence: CASSPGGRGQGSTEAFF. Drawing the rest from reference TRBV28 and TRBJ1-1, the complete variable domain is DVKVTQSSRYLVKRTGEKVFLECVQDMDHENMFWYRQDPGLGLRLIYFSYDVKMKEKGDIPEGYSVSREKKERFSLILESASTNQTSMYLCASSPGGRGQGSTEAFFGQGTRLTVV.

This chain links TRBV6-5 with TRBJ1-2; a possible D gene is TRBD1 (5 bases). Looked up from germline, CDR1 is MNHEY and CDR2 is SVGAGI. V dropped 6 bases and J dropped 2 bases, with 16 bases sitting between them. CDR3 length equals 15 residues. The CDR3 DNA reads as TGTGCCAGCAGCGGGGGAAGGGCAGGGAACTATGGCTACACCTTC. It encodes CASSGGRAGNYGYTF.

Here the CDR3 reads CASSQSPGQGHYEQYF. The CDR3 DNA reads TGCGCCAGCAGCCAATCTCCGGGACAGGGACACTACGAGCAGTACTTC. The chain has TRBV4-1 and TRBJ2-7; 9 bases line up with TRBD1. The V segment lost 2 bases and the J segment 3 bases; nucleotides outside the gene matches: 8. The germline gives CDR1 MGHRA, CDR2 YSYEKL. There are 16 residues in the CDR3.

This sequence joins TRBV7-9 and TRBJ2-1, with 11 bases that match TRBD1. The CDR3 has 17 amino acids. V was pared by 4 bases and J by 0 bases, with 5 bases of the junction left unmatched. Germline-derived CDR1 and CDR2 are SEHNR and FQNEAQ (reference sequence). The CDR3 nucleotides read TGTGCCAGCAGCTCACCCGGGACAGGGGGCTCCTACAATGAGCAGTTCTTC. Translating gives CASSSPGTGGSYNEQFF.

The V and J genes are TRBV30 and TRBJ2-2; 9 bases line up with TRBD2. Germline assignment: CDR1 GTSNPN and CDR2 SVGIG (reference sequence). V trimming: 2 bases; J trimming: 7 bases; junction bases outside the gene matches: 14. The CDR3 loop spans 17 amino acids. The CDR3 DNA follows: TGTGCCTGGAGTAGTTGGGGTCGCGGGGGGGCCGGCGGGGAGCTGTTTTTT. It is translated as CAWSSWGRGGAGGELFF.

This clone was detected only once. The gene calls are TRBV7-6 and TRBJ2-6; weak D call: TRBD1 (6 bases). Germline assignment: CDR1 SGHVS and CDR2 FNYEAQ. Trimming left V 0 bases short and J 2 bases short, with 14 bases between. CDR3 length: 18 amino acids. The CDR3 DNA reads TGTGCCAGCAGCTTAGCCAGGGGAAGTCGGGCTGGGGCCAACGTCCTGACTTTC. This encodes CASSLARGSRAGANVLTF.

This clone was seen once. V is TRBV29-1 and J is TRBJ2-5, with TRBD2 as a possible D gene (6 bases). The CDR3 consists of 17 residues. The V and J ends lost 3 bases and 5 bases respectively, with 25 bases between them. The germline V gene has CDR1 SQVTM and CDR2 ANQGSEA. The chain's CDR3 is CSVEGGWTAKLRETQYF. The CDR3 DNA reads TGCAGCGTTGAGGGGGGTTGGACCGCCAAGCTCAGGGAGACCCAGTACTTC.

The chain is built from TRBV7-9 and TRBJ1-4; D call uncertain. Looked up from germline, CDR1 is SEHNR and CDR2 is FQNEAQ (reference sequence). Trimming removed 5 bases at V and 8 bases at J, with 15 bases between. The CDR3 spans 14 residues. Written as DNA, the CDR3 is TGTGCCAGCAGCAGACCGGGATTAATGGAAAAACTGTTTTTT. Its translation is CASSRPGLMEKLFF.

CDR3 amino acids: CASSYSVGPFGQPQHF. In nucleotides, the CDR3 is TGTGCCAGCAGTTACTCGGTGGGGCCTTTTGGTCAGCCCCAGCATTTT. The chain joins TRBV6-5 to TRBJ1-5; tentatively, D is TRBD1 (5 bases). The CDR3 has 16 amino acids. V lost 0 bases to trimming and J lost 6 bases, with 15 bases between them. Germline V gives CDR1 MNHEY, CDR2 SVGAGI.

The chain uses TRBV7-2 and TRBJ2-2; 7 bases map to TRBD2. V shed 1 base, J shed 1 base, and the junction held 9 bases outside the gene matches. The CDR3 consists of 18 residues. Looked up from germline, CDR1 is SGHTA and CDR2 is FQGNSA. Written as DNA, the CDR3 is TGTGCCAGCAGCTTAGAGCCCCCCACGGGGGGGAACACCGGGGAGCTGTTTTTT. It yields the protein CASSLEPPTGGNTGELFF.

This chain uses TRBV2 with TRBJ2-3; a possible D gene is TRBD2 (6 bases). Trimming cost V 10 bases and J 1 base, with 15 bases left between them. Germline CDR1 SNHLY, CDR2 FYNNEI. The CDR3 contains 14 residues. Here the CDR3 reads CATRLERGTDTQYF. For the CDR3, the DNA is TGTGCCACACGTCTCGAGCGGGGCACAGATACGCAGTATTTT. Drawing the rest from reference TRBV2 and TRBJ2-3, the complete variable domain is EPEVTQTPSHQVTQMGQEVILRCVPISNHLYFYWYRQILGQKVEFLVSFYNNEISEKSEIFDDQFSVERPDGSNFTLKIRSTKLEDSAMYFCATRLERGTDTQYFGPGTRLTVL.

This chain connects TRBV7-8 to TRBJ2-3, with a weak D call TRBD1 (5 bases). V gave up 6 bases and J gave up 4 bases, with 11 bases separating them. The germline V gene has CDR1 SGHVS and CDR2 FQNEAQ. This CDR3 is 13 amino acids long. CDR3 DNA sequence: TGTGCCAGCAGACCAGGGAAGTCAGATACGCAGTATTTT. Its protein is CASRPGKSDTQYF.

V is TRBV7-9 and J is TRBJ2-1, with 8 bases that match TRBD1. Germline V gene lookup returns CDR1 SEHNR and CDR2 FQNEAQ (reference sequence). V shed 5 bases and J 6 bases; nucleotides not matched to a gene: 15. This CDR3 spans 17 amino acids. The CDR3 loop is CASSGRTGWTMSNEQFF. In nucleotides, the CDR3 is TGTGCCAGCAGCGGACGGACAGGGTGGACAATGAGCAATGAGCAGTTCTTC. The full variable domain, rest sourced from reference TRBV7-9 and TRBJ2-1, is DTGVSQNPRHKITKRGQNVTFRCDPISEHNRLYWYRQTLGQGPEFLTYFQNEAQLEKSRLLSDRFSAERPKGSFSTLEIQRTEQGDSAMYLCASSGRTGWTMSNEQFFGPGTRLTVL.

This clone has just a few counts. In DNA, the CDR3 is TGCAGTGCCATCGACCCGGGGGGCCTCCACTTT. It encodes CSAIDPGGLHF. The J gene is TRBJ1-6, the V gene TRBV20-1, with D possibly matching TRBD1 (5 bases). V was shortened by 6 bases and J by 15 bases, with 15 bases between the two germline ends. Germline V lookup: CDR1 DFQATT, CDR2 SNEGSKA (reference sequence). The CDR3 spans 11 residues.

This sequence joins TRBV11-2 and TRBJ1-1; 7 nucleotides agree with TRBD1. Germline V gene sequence: CDR1 SGHAT, CDR2 FQNNGV. Unmatched junction bases numbered 3, after V lost 5 bases and J lost 0 bases. The CDR3 has 14 amino acids. DNA for the CDR3: TGTGCCAGCAGCAAGGGACAGCTGAACACTGAAGCTTTCTTT. Translation gives CASSKGQLNTEAFF.

The chain recombines TRBV5-1 with TRBJ1-3; D call uncertain. This CDR3 spans 13 amino acids. Germline lookup yields CDR1 SGHRS and CDR2 YFSETQ. The V gene lost 4 bases and the J gene lost 1 base, with 6 bases spanning the gap. CDR3 sequence: CASSPGSGNTIYF. As DNA, the CDR3 is TGCGCCAGCAGCCCAGGATCTGGAAACACCATATATTTT.